The entry below describes one TCR beta chain. Its antigen target is currently unknown. The sample holds no much larger clone one base away, and base qualities are not on file. The data belong to a study of cytomegalovirus exposure and HLA in healthy donors listed by TCRdb under 2017. As for the study more broadly: In an earlier analysis of 550 to 750 of the donors, 276 Gb of sequence data and some 100 million unique TCR beta sequences from roughly 190 million T cells were reported. To predict cytomegalovirus infection status, the study brought together high-throughput TCR immunosequencing, statistical association of individual TCRs with disease status, and machine learning. Across around 400 genotyped donors of the cohort, an average of about 220,000 unique TCR beta nucleotide sequences per donor were sequenced, and roughly 17% of those sequences were non-productive. Every repertoire in the discovery cohort had been generated on one and the same sequencing platform. Class I and class II HLA loci were covered by the typing at four-digit resolution. A later analysis re-examined previously published TCR beta repertoires from about 700 donors and added high-resolution HLA genotyping to investigate patterns of TCR occurrence. Of the roughly 410 genotyped donors, 70% to 90% were placed in the genetic ancestry cluster associated with self-reported Caucasian donors. The study was designed to test whether signatures of past pathogen exposure could be identified by cataloging public T cell receptors. In addition to the first cohort of around 670 subjects, a separate validation cohort of approximately 130 different subjects was used. Donor age, sex, ethnicity and CMV serostatus were collected together with the repertoire data. An early release covering roughly 580 HLA-typed donors comprised roughly 300 gigabases of sequencing data and 65 million to 100 million unique TCR sequences. The number of typed donors differed by locus: roughly 629-640 for A, B, C, DRB1 and DQB1; 500 to 550 for DQA1; 600 to 610 for DPA1; and 450 to 480 for DPB1. An earlier analysis of approximately 580 of the donors used high-throughput TCR beta sequencing to judge whether each TCR beta V gene segment behaved as functional or pseudogenic. The study profiled the T cell repertoires of some 610 subjects by immunosequencing and related them to cytomegalovirus serostatus. A later genetic analysis took genome-wide SNP genotypes for about three fifths of the 666 donors and used that subset as a discovery cohort. Rather than using new phenotypic data, the later analysis identified candidate immune exposures from TCR beta sequences and from how often those sequences occurred across donors. About five DR-DQ haplotypes were handled as single units for association and clustering because linkage in the cohort was strong. Paper-wide results and their limitations: A cluster of highly shared sequence variants was judged likely to be a technical artifact of the sequencing pipeline. The presence/absence analyses assumed that sequencing depth was roughly uniform across donors, and that assumption may not be true. The classifier was reported to diagnose cytomegalovirus status with high specificity and sensitivity in both the original and validation cohorts. CMV serostatus was the only immune exposure information available for the cohort. A later analysis associated 15,000 to 20,000 TCR beta sequences with specific HLA alleles at a false discovery rate of 0.05. Across donors, most TCR sequences were observed very rarely, whereas some public TCRs were present in many individuals. The earlier analysis of fewer than 750 of the donors excluded fewer than 20 rarely observed V segments, including chromosome 9 orphons, because counts were too low. A later genetic analysis reported fewer N-insertions in productive TCRs among donors in an Asian-associated ancestry cluster than the approximately 700-donor mean. A further reported finding was that TCR beta sequences accurately predicted the HLA-A and HLA-B alleles for most subjects in the first cohort. The study listed approximately 150 TCR beta chains as associated with cytomegalovirus. Because HLA typing was missing for some donors at each locus, association tests included only the typed subset. In a later analysis, several top co-occurrence clusters were reported to appear linked to parvovirus B19, influenza, CMV and Epstein-Barr virus. A later analysis found that HLA-associated TCR beta chains were more clonally expanded and had lower generation probabilities than equally common non-associated chains. When HLA alleles, especially DR and DQ, strongly co-occurred, attributing TCR associations to individual alleles was difficult. In a later analysis, the rate of TCR association differed among HLA loci, with DRB1 alleles having the most associated TCRs and HLA-C alleles having the fewest. According to a later analysis, most CMV-associated TCR beta chains appeared to be HLA-restricted, and the HLA associations seemed to be driven largely by CMV exposure. In this cohort, only TCR beta chains were sequenced, and detectable features were limited by the absence of alpha or paired-chain data. The authors suggested that the approach could potentially be generalized to other disease states and immunological phenotypes. In vitro tests confirmed that a few of the cytomegalovirus-associated TCR beta chains recognize cytomegalovirus antigens. In a later genetic analysis, a missense DCLRE1C variant was associated with V-gene and J-gene trimming of TCR beta chains, and the association was replicated in an independent cohort. An earlier analysis of 587 of the donors showed that most TCR beta V segments appeared in productive rearrangements either about 87% or about 30% of the time, which broadly matched IMGT annotations. The 87-base-pair reads could not distinguish some IMGT-functional V segments, including TRBV6-2 and TRBV6-3, so those segments were excluded. Linkage disequilibrium might explain the correlated functional status among segregating V segments, but an unknown experimental factor could not be excluded.

The cohort consisted of 650 to 850 healthy bone marrow donors. At the time of sampling, every cohort member was nominally healthy, though immune exposures that went unrecorded were likely present. The donor tested CMV seropositive, placing the donor among the approximately 310 seropositive members of the cohort. Every donor gave a peripheral blood sample, and the peripheral blood mononuclear cells from that sample were used for TCR beta sequencing. The Qiagen DNeasy Blood Extraction Kit was used to extract genomic DNA from the blood cell samples. Libraries were constructed by the immunoSEQ multiplex PCR assay. For the multiplex PCR, a mixture combining 60 forward primers for TCR Vbeta segments and 13 reverse primers for TCR Jbeta segments was used. A multiplex PCR assay on genomic DNA amplified the CDR3 region of rearranged TCR beta genes. The amplified TCR beta libraries were sequenced on the Illumina HiSeq System as 87-base-pair reads. In the paper's pipeline: In a later analysis, about 80 million unique TCR beta chains were counted across the approximately 620 repertoires, and approximately 9.9 million of these chains were shared by at least two donors. Raw reads were error-corrected and collapsed into unique sequences by a nearest-neighbor algorithm in which closely related sequences were merged to remove PCR and sequencing errors. To assign V, D and J gene segments, CDR3 sequences were aligned to IMGT reference sequences. Each retained sequence needed at least a six-nucleotide match to both a V gene segment and a J gene segment. Rearrangements were classified as productive when the CDR3 lacked stop codons and remained in frame with V and J, and all other rearrangements were classified as non-productive. CDR3 was defined according to IMGT convention as the region running from the second conserved V-encoded cysteine to the conserved J-encoded phenylalanine. The earlier analysis of about 620 of the donors excluded sequences that lacked an unambiguous match to a single V gene segment. An earlier analysis of several hundred of the donors called V segments functional above 56.7% productive rearrangements and segregating when the between-donor standard deviation exceeded 5%. A statistical classification framework was built for diagnosing cytomegalovirus status from the catalog of TCR beta chain sequences. In a later analysis, V and J genes were assigned by comparing TCR nucleotide sequences against IMGT/GENE-DB human TR gene sequences. Using the TCRdist pipeline, a later analysis assigned CDR3 sequences along with most-parsimonious VDJ recombination scenarios. In a later analysis, every TCR beta chain was defined by the combination of its CDR3 amino acid sequence and its V-gene family, and reads without a unique V-gene family were dropped. A later analysis removed nearly 600 highly shared, low-generation-probability nucleotide sequences to deal with suspected cross-contamination and a sequencing artifact. For each public chain, a later analysis derived a clonal expansion index from normalized ranks of inferred template counts within each repertoire. Generation probabilities in a later analysis came from a VDJ recombination model fitted to out-of-frame rearrangements, and those results were checked against IGoR. A later analysis scored TCR-TCR, TCR-HLA and TCR-CMV co-occurrence with hypergeometric tests, applying a repertoire-size bias correction to TCR pairs. A later analysis estimated false discovery rates by permuting HLA or CMV assignments 20 times. In a later analysis, co-occurring TCRs were grouped using DBSCAN, and TCRdist sequence similarity was added for clustering within HLA-allele-positive subsets. Repertoires with fewer than 30,000 or more than 120,000 public chains, plus five repertoires with anomalous nucleotide sharing, were excluded from co-occurrence clustering. TCRdb retrieved this table from immuneACCESS and kept in-frame rearrangements only. Not all clones are present; in checked studies, unresolved V genes account for under half, and no reason is known for the remainder. V, J and clone size reflect that table, while D and trimming were determined from the DNA. The sample table holds about 300,000 clones, of which more than 80% were seen once. The ten largest clones add up to almost 4% of the sample.

The CDR3 measures 16 amino acids from cysteine to phenylalanine. The sequence is cut down to CDR3 DNA, 48 bases in frame from base 1. In the germline V gene (reference sequence), CDR1 corresponds to MNHEY and CDR2 to SMNVEV. The V end gives up 8 bases and the J end 1 base, leaving 6 bases in the junction not matched to a gene. Source material: PBMCs. The sequence is built from TRBV27 and TRBJ2-1; 12 central bases correspond to TRBD2. This sequence originates from a man aged 35 to 55 in good health and CMV-seropositive. For the CDR3, the sequence is CASLAGGPLSYNEQFF. The bases are TGTGCCAGCCTAGCGGGAGGGCCTCTTTCCTACAATGAGCAGTTCTTC.